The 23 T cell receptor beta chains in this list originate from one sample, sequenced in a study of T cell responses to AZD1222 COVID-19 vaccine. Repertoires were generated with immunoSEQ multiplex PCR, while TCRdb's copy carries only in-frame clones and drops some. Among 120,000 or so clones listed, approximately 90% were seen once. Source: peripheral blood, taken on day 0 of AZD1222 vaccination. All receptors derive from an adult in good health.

CDR3 sequence (DNA): TGTGCCACCGGGGCGGGGGGGGAGGATGAGCAGTTCTTC. Its protein is CATGAGGEDEQFF. This sequence joins TRBV24-1 and TRBJ2-1, with TRBD2 matching 9 bases. Germline-derived CDR1 and CDR2 are KGHDR and SFDVKD. The CDR3 covers 13 residues. V gave up 9 bases and J gave up 8 bases; unmatched junction bases: 7.

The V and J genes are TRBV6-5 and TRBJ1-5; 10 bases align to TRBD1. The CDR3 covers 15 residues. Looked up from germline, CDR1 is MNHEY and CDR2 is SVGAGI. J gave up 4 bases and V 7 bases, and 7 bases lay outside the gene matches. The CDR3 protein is CASTQWGQGNQPQHF. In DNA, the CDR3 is TGTGCCAGCACCCAATGGGGACAGGGGAATCAGCCCCAGCATTTT.

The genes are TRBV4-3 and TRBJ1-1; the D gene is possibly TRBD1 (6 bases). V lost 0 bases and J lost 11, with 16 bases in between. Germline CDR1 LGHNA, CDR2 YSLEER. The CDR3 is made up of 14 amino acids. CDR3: CASSQDLGAPGAFF. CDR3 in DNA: TGCGCCAGCAGCCAAGATCTGGGGGCACCCGGGGCTTTCTTT.

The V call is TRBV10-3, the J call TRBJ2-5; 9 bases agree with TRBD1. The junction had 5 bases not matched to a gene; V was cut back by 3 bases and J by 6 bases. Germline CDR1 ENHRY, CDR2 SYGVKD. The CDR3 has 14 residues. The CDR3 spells CAISDTGGAKTQYF. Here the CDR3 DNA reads TGTGCCATCAGTGACACAGGGGGCGCGAAGACCCAGTACTTC.

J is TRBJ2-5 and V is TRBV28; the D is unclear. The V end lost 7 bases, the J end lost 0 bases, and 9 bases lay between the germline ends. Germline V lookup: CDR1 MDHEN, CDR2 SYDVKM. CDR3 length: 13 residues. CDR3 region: CASTAGYQETQYF. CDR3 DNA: TGTGCCAGCACGGCTGGCTACCAAGAGACCCAGTACTTC.

CDR3 loop: CASSERGGQGYNEQFF. The CDR3 DNA is TGTGCCAGCAGTGAACGAGGGGGACAGGGTTACAATGAGCAGTTCTTC. This chain uses TRBV2 with TRBJ2-1; TRBD1 aligns across 9 bases. CDR1 and CDR2 (germline): SNHLY, FYNNEI. There are 16 residues in the CDR3. The J segment lost 4 bases and the V segment lost 2 bases, leaving 6 bases of the junction unmatched. The full variable domain, with the rest looked up from reference TRBV2 and TRBJ2-1, is EPEVTQTPSHQVTQMGQEVILRCVPISNHLYFYWYRQILGQKVEFLVSFYNNEISEKSEIFDDQFSVERPDGSNFTLKIRSTKLEDSAMYFCASSERGGQGYNEQFFGPGTRLTVL.

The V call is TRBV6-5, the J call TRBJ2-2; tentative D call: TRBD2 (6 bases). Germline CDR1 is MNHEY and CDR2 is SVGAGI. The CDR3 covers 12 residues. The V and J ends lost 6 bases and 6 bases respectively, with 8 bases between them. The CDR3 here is CASSPGAGELFF. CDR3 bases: TGTGCCAGCAGCCCGGGGGCCGGGGAGCTGTTTTTT.

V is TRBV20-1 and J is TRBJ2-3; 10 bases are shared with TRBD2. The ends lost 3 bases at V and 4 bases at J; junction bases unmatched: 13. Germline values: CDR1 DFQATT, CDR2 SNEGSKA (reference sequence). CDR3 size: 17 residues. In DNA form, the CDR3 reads TGCAGTGCTAGTGGGCTAGCGGGAGACGATTTCGCAGATACGCAGTATTTT. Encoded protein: CSASGLAGDDFADTQYF.

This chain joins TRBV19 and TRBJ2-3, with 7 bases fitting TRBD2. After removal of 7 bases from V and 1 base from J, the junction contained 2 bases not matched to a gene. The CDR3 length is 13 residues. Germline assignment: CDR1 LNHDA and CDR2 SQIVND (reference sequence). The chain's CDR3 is CASTAGGTDTQYF. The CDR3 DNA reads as TGTGCCAGTACGGCGGGAGGCACAGATACGCAGTATTTT. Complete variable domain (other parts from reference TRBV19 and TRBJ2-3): DGGITQSPKYLFRKEGQNVTLSCEQNLNHDAMYWYRQDPGQGLRLIYYSQIVNDFQKGDIAEGYSVSREKKESFPLTVTSAQKNPTAFYLCASTAGGTDTQYFGPGTRLTVL.

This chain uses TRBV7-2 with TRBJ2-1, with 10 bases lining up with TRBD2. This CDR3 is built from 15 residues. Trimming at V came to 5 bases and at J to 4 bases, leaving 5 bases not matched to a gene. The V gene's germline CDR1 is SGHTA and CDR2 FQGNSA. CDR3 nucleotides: TGTGCCAGCAGCGCCCGGACTAGCGGTTACAATGAGCAGTTCTTC. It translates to CASSARTSGYNEQFF.

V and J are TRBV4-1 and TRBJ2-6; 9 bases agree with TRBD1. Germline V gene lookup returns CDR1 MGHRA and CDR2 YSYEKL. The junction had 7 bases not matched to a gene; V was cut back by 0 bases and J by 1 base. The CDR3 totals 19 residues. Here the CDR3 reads CASSQEGQGLGSGANVLTF. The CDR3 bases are TGCGCCAGCAGCCAAGAGGGACAGGGCCTAGGATCTGGGGCCAACGTCCTGACTTTC.

For the CDR3, the DNA is TGCGCCAGCAGCGCGACTAGCGGGGAGACCCAGTACTTC. Protein: CASSATSGETQYF. The J gene is TRBJ2-5, the V gene TRBV5-1; 10 bases align to TRBD2. V lost 4 bases, J lost 5 bases, and 2 bases stayed unmatched. Germline assignment: CDR1 SGHRS and CDR2 YFSETQ. The CDR3 spans 13 residues.

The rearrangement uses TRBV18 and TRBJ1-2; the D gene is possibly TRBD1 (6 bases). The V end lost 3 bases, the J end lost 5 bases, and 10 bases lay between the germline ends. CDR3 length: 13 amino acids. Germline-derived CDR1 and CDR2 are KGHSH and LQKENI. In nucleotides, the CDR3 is TGTGCCAGCTCACCTGACGGACAGTATGGCTACACCTTC. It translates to CASSPDGQYGYTF.

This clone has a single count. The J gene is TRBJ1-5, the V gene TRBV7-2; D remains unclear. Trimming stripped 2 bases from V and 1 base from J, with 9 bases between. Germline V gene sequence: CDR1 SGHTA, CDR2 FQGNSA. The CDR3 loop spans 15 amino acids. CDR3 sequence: CASSLKALSNQPQHF. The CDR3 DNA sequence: TGTGCCAGCAGCTTAAAGGCTCTGAGCAATCAGCCCCAGCATTTT.

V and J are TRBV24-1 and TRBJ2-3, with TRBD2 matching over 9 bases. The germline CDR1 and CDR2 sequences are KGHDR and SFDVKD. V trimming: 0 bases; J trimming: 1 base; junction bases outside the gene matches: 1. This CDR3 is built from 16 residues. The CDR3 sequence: CATSDLSGRRTDTQYF. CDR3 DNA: TGTGCCACCAGTGATTTGAGCGGGAGGCGCACAGATACGCAGTATTTT.

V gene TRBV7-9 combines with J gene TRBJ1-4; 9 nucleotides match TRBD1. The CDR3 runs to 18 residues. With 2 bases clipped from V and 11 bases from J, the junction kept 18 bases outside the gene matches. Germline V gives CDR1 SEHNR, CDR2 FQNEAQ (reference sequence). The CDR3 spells CASSLLYRDRVSDGKLFF. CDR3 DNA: TGTGCCAGCAGCTTATTGTACCGGGACAGGGTCTCCGATGGGAAACTGTTTTTT.

The DNA of the CDR3 is TGTGCCAGCAGTGAAGGGCAGGGCCACAATCAGCCCCAGCATTTT. Its protein product is CASSEGQGHNQPQHF. The chain combines TRBV6-1 with TRBJ1-5; tentatively, D is TRBD1 (5 bases). Germline CDR1 MNHNS, CDR2 SASEGT. The CDR3 runs 15 residues. The V gene lost 1 base and the J gene lost 3 bases, with 10 bases spanning the gap.

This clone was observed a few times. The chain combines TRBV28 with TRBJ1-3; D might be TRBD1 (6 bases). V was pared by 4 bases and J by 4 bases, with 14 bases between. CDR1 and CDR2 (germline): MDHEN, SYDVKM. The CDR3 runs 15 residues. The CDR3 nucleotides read TGTGCCAGCAGTTCCCCACAGGGAACCGGAAACACCATATATTTT. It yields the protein CASSSPQGTGNTIYF.

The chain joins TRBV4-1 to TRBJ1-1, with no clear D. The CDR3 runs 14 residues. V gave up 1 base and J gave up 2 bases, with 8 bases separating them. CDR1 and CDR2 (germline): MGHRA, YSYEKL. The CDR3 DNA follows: TGCGCCAGCAGCCAAGTCCTGCCCAACACTGAAGCTTTCTTT. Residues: CASSQVLPNTEAFF.

The CDR3 spells CASSPQGGPGELFF. CDR3 nucleotides: TGTGCCAGCAGTCCACAAGGGGGTCCCGGGGAGCTGTTTTTT. The chain combines TRBV6-5 with TRBJ2-2; possible D gene TRBD1, 6 bases. V lost 5 bases, J lost 6 bases, and 13 bases lay in between. The CDR3 totals 14 residues. Germline CDR1 is MNHEY and CDR2 is SVGAGI.

CDR3 sequence reads: CASSTRQARGQFF. The DNA of the CDR3 is TGTGCCAGCAGTACAAGACAGGCCCGCGGGCAGTTCTTC. This chain connects TRBV12-3 or TRBV12-4 to TRBJ2-1; TRBD1 is a possible D gene (6 bases). The V and J ends lost 5 bases and 12 bases respectively, with 17 bases between them. The CDR3 is 13 residues long.

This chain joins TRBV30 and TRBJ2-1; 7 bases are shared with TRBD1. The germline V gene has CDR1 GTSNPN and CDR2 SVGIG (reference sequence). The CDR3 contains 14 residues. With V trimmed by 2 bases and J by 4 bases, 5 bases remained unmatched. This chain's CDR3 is CAWSPGQRYNEQFF. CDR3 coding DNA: TGTGCCTGGAGTCCGGGACAGCGATACAATGAGCAGTTCTTC. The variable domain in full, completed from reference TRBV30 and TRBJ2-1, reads SQTIHQWPATLVQPVGSPLSLECTVEGTSNPNLYWYRQAAGRGLQLLFYSVGIGQISSEVPQNLSASRPQDRQFILSSKKLLLSDSGFYLCAWSPGQRYNEQFFGPGTRLTVL.

CDR3 sequence (DNA): TGTGCCATCCTAGGACAGGGCTGTCAGCCCCAGCATTTT. It yields the protein CAILGQGCQPQHF. The V and J genes are TRBV9 and TRBJ1-5, with 8 bases fitting TRBD1. The CDR3 consists of 13 residues. The junction had 8 bases not matched to a gene; V was cut back by 9 bases and J by 6 bases. Looked up from germline, CDR1 is SGDLS and CDR2 is YYNGEE.